The present TCR beta chain was sequenced within a study of T cell responses to AZD1222 COVID-19 vaccine. The data were produced by immunoSEQ multiplex PCR, yet TCRdb's version contains in-frame clones alone and is incomplete. The data contain about 150,000 clones, 91% of them seen just once; the ten biggest clones take up roughly 7.1%. Germline CDR1 MDHEN, CDR2 SYDVKM. With V trimmed by 7 bases and J by 3 bases, 13 bases remained unmatched. This CDR3 is 16 amino acids long. This material consisted of peripheral blood, taken 28 days after the second dose of the MenACWY control vaccine. This sequence joins TRBV28 and TRBJ2-7; 9 bases match TRBD1. The TCR originated in an adult who received the MenACWY meningococcal vaccine as a control. In DNA, the CDR3 is TGTGCCAGCAAACAGGGGGCGGACTACGATATCTACGAGCAGTACTTC. This encodes CASKQGADYDIYEQYF.